One sample yielded the 9 T cell receptor beta chains listed below, sequenced in a study of blood T cell repertoires in COVID-19 (dated by TCRdb to between 2020 and 2021). The library was prepared using the immunoSEQ multiplex PCR assay. Here the immuneACCESS table is served through TCRdb, limited to in-frame sequences with V and J called. Missing clones are a known gap in these copies; in checked studies unresolved V genes cover under half, and the rest lacks a known reason. The sample data list around 220,000 clones, and 80% to 85% of these were observed just once. Around 6.5% of the sample goes to the ten largest clones. Sample: PBMCs or T cells enriched from blood (not recorded which). The source is a woman aged 40 to 50 who had recovered from COVID-19.

The V gene is TRBV7-3, the J gene TRBJ2-2, with TRBD2 identical over 8 bases. V gave up 3 bases and J gave up 7 bases; unmatched junction bases: 16. Germline V gene sequence: CDR1 SGHTA, CDR2 FQGTGA. The CDR3 extends over 18 amino acids. For the CDR3, the DNA is TGTGCCAGCAGCTTTATTTCGGGAGGGGCAGGGGAAGACGGGGAGCTGTTTTTT. Translated: CASSFISGGAGEDGELFF.

The rearrangement joins TRBV19 to TRBJ1-1, with 7 bases fitting TRBD1. V shed 5 bases, J shed 7 bases, and the junction held 7 bases outside the gene matches. The CDR3 is 13 amino acids. Per germline, CDR1 LNHDA and CDR2 SQIVND (reference sequence). CDR3 residues: CASSRTGTVEAFF. The CDR3 nucleotides are TGTGCCAGTAGTCGAACCGGGACAGTTGAAGCTTTCTTT.

This clone showed up just once. The gene calls are TRBV18 and TRBJ2-1; 7 bases fit TRBD1. V gave up 5 bases and J gave up 5 bases; unmatched junction bases: 15. From germline, CDR1 is KGHSH and CDR2 LQKENI. The CDR3 has 17 amino acids. This chain's CDR3 is CASSSGSGTADNNEQFF. The CDR3 DNA follows: TGTGCCAGCTCATCCGGCTCCGGGACAGCAGATAACAATGAGCAGTTCTTC. The full variable domain, its missing parts supplied by reference TRBV18 and TRBJ2-1, is NAGVMQNPRHLVRRRGQEARLRCSPMKGHSHVYWYRQLPEEGLKFMVYLQKENIIDESGMPKERFSAEFPKEGPSILRIQQVVRGDSAAYFCASSSGSGTADNNEQFFGPGTRLTVL.

The CDR3 protein is CASRLTSGSSYEQYF. The CDR3 bases are TGTGCCAGCAGGTTGACTAGCGGGAGTTCATACGAGCAGTACTTC. The V call is TRBV11-2, the J call TRBJ2-7; TRBD2 matches 12 bases. V dropped 6 bases and J dropped 4; count of bases not matched to a gene: 7. CDR1 is SGHAT and CDR2 is FQNNGV in the germline V gene. The CDR3 consists of 15 residues.

This clone has just one count. V gene TRBV6-5 combines with J gene TRBJ1-2; perhaps TRBD1 as D (6 bases). CDR3 length: 13 residues. V was clipped by 6 bases and J by 7 bases, with 15 bases between them. Germline CDR1 is MNHEY and CDR2 is SVGAGI. CDR3 coding DNA: TGTGCCAGCAGGTATCCGGGACAAAGTGGCTACACCTTC. Encoded protein: CASRYPGQSGYTF.

This clone was observed a handful of times. The V gene is TRBV11-3, the J gene TRBJ2-1; 12 nucleotides line up with TRBD2. V trimming: 0 bases; J trimming: 7 bases; junction bases outside the gene matches: 7. The germline CDR1 and CDR2 sequences are SGHNT and YENEEA. The CDR3 covers 17 residues. The CDR3 nucleotides read TGTGCCAGCAGCTTAGATAGACTAGCGGGAGTGAATAATGAGCAGTTCTTC. Amino acid sequence: CASSLDRLAGVNNEQFF.

This sequence joins TRBV10-2 and TRBJ1-4; TRBD1 might be the D (6 bases). Trimming removed 0 bases at V and 8 bases at J, with 16 bases between. Germline V gives CDR1 WSHSY, CDR2 SAAADI. This CDR3 spans 16 amino acids. As DNA, the CDR3 is TGCGCCAGCAGTGAGTCTAGGGGGGGGCGAGGAGAAAAACTGTTTTTT. It specifies CASSESRGGRGEKLFF.

The chain is built from TRBV28 and TRBJ1-3, with unresolved D. CDR1 and CDR2 (germline): MDHEN, SYDVKM. V dropped 3 bases and J dropped 0 bases, with 12 bases sitting between them. The CDR3 runs 16 residues. The CDR3 DNA reads TGTGCCAGCAGTTTGACGGGGTCCTACTCTGGAAACACCATATATTTT. It translates to CASSLTGSYSGNTIYF.

The rearrangement links TRBV5-1 to TRBJ1-3; 7 bases map to TRBD1. CDR1 is SGHRS, CDR2 YFSETQ, per germline. After removal of 0 bases from V and 2 bases from J, the junction contained 5 bases not matched to a gene. The CDR3 runs 16 residues. In nucleotides, the CDR3 is TGCGCCAGCAGCTTGGCGGGGGACAGAGCTGGAAACACCATATATTTT. Translating gives CASSLAGDRAGNTIYF.